This is a list of T cell receptor beta chains from one sample in a study of blood T cell repertoires in COVID-19. The data were produced by immunoSEQ multiplex PCR, yet TCRdb's version contains in-frame clones alone and is incomplete. The sample yields 120,000 or so clones, 65% to 90% seen once. Sequencing was performed on peripheral blood. These receptors originate from a woman of 80 years or more with acute or convalescent COVID-19. Each CDR3 is given with its conserved first and last residue.

TRBJ2-2	18	TRBV3-1/TRBV3-2	CASSQGQRGGLNTGELFF
TRBJ1-1	13	TRBV5-1	CASSRTGNTEAFF
TRBJ1-2	17	TRBV28	CASSPVNGGTGYPRYTF
TRBJ1-1	14	TRBV6-2/TRBV6-3	CASSYYGGNTEAFF
TRBJ1-4	14	TRBV6-5	CASSSGGAGEKLFF
TRBJ1-3	17	TRBV4-2	CASSQERRGAPGNTIYF
TRBJ1-2	15	TRBV9	CASSPTPDRAYGYTF
TRBJ2-7	13	TRBV5-4	CASSSGQGYEQYF
TRBJ1-2	13	TRBV27	CASSSPLRDGYTF
TRBJ1-3	18	TRBV7-3	CASSLDLPLQGAGNTIYF
TRBJ1-4	14	TRBV6-5	CASSRQATNEKLFF
TRBJ2-3	15	TRBV5-1	CASSLPLAGPDTQYF
TRBJ1-2	16	TRBV19	CASSIASGQVIYGYTF
TRBJ1-6	13	TRBV3-1/TRBV3-2	CASTGQGNSPLHF
TRBJ1-6	13	TRBV11-2	CASSLAPNSPLHF
TRBJ1-1	16	TRBV27	CASSLKFRDRVSEAFF
TRBJ2-1	14	TRBV5-8	CASSFGGLTPEQFF
TRBJ2-1	15	TRBV6-1	CASSERRGVYNEQFF
TRBJ2-1	17	TRBV4-2	CASSFGTSGGASNEQFF
TRBJ2-1	15	TRBV13	CASSLVAGGPYEQFF
TRBJ1-2	17	TRBV5-1	CASSPRTGGNQVYGYTF
TRBJ2-4	15	TRBV7-2	CASSLAWAGKNIQYF
TRBJ2-1	17	TRBV6-2/TRBV6-3	CASSYAGQGGLYNEQFF
TRBJ2-3	14	TRBV7-8	CASSLGLGGDTQYF
TRBJ1-1	14	TRBV28	CASSFTGGNTEAFF
TRBJ2-5	13	TRBV18	CASCREQGVTQYF
TRBJ1-3	16	TRBV20-1	CSASRTTGTAGNTIYF
TRBJ1-1	14	TRBV2	CATSTGQGAPEAFF
TRBJ2-2	13	TRBV12-3/TRBV12-4	CASSLERGGELFF
TRBJ2-1	14	TRBV7-3	CASSLKGDRGSQFF
TRBJ2-4	14	TRBV7-2	CASSLQFTKNIQYF
TRBJ2-1	14	TRBV7-3	CASSLSSGVNEQFF
TRBJ1-2	13	TRBV28	CASRHYRDGGYTF
TRBJ1-1	13	TRBV10-3	CAVNGDMNTEAFF
TRBJ2-3	13	TRBV2	CASSSRMTDTQYF
TRBJ2-2	14	TRBV11-2	CASSSWDSTGELFF